Shown below are 27 T cell receptor beta chains from a single sample sequenced in a study of neoadjuvant nivolumab and ipilimumab in lung cancer (dated by TCRdb to about 2020). The protocol used for the library was the immunoSEQ multiplex PCR assay. This immuneACCESS table, as held by TCRdb, lists in-frame sequences with V and J called but not all clones. Of the missing ones, under half trace to an unresolved V gene in checked studies; the others have no known cause. For this sample there are 30,000 to 45,000 clones; roughly nine tenths appear just once. The ten largest clones take up approximately 3.4% of the sample. The time point label, read with the paper, signifies: pretherapy, before neoadjuvant immune checkpoint inhibitors. Sequences were derived from peripheral blood, sampled before neoadjuvant nivolumab, alone or with ipilimumab. These receptors all come from an adult with non-small cell lung cancer.

The rearrangement links TRBV7-2 to TRBJ2-5; 7 positions agree with TRBD1. This CDR3 has 16 amino acids. Unmatched junction bases numbered 11, after V lost 3 bases and J lost 4 bases. Germline CDR1 reads SGHTA; CDR2 reads FQGNSA. The CDR3 coding sequence is TGTGCCAGCAGCTTCGGACAGGCCGGCTATTCAGAGACCCAGTACTTC. Encoded protein: CASSFGQAGYSETQYF.

The chain couples TRBV18 to TRBJ1-4; 9 bases map to TRBD1. Germline V gene sequence: CDR1 KGHSH, CDR2 LQKENI. Trimming cost V 3 bases and J 8 bases; bases outside gene matches: 7. There are 15 residues in the CDR3. DNA of the CDR3: TGTGCCAGCTCACCTATACAGGGGGCAGGGGAAAAACTGTTTTTT. It is translated as CASSPIQGAGEKLFF.

The chain combines TRBV27 with TRBJ1-5, with 7 bases matching TRBD1. The ends lost 4 bases at V and 7 bases at J; junction bases unmatched: 7. The CDR3 totals 14 residues. Per the germline V gene, CDR1 is MNHEY and CDR2 is SMNVEV (reference sequence). CDR3 sequence reads: CASSSQGGRQPQHF. CDR3 nucleotides: TGTGCCAGCAGTTCCCAGGGGGGCAGACAGCCCCAGCATTTT.

The chain carries TRBV28 and TRBJ1-1, with D hard to call. This CDR3 comprises 15 residues. The germline V and J ends were trimmed by 3 bases and 1 base, with 12 bases remaining between them. Germline V lookup: CDR1 MDHEN, CDR2 SYDVKM. CDR3 loop: CASSFQAPGNTEAFF. In nucleotides, the CDR3 is TGTGCCAGCAGTTTTCAGGCCCCGGGGAACACTGAAGCTTTCTTT.

This chain connects TRBV18 to TRBJ1-4; no definite D call. Trimming took 3 bases from V and 0 from J, leaving 8 bases between them. This CDR3 contains 15 residues. The germline V gene encodes CDR1 KGHSH and CDR2 LQKENI. This CDR3 is CASSPILTTNEKLFF. CDR3 nucleotide sequence: TGTGCCAGCTCACCTATTCTAACAACTAATGAAAAACTGTTTTTT.

The chain carries TRBV5-1 and TRBJ2-2; possibly TRBD2 for D (5 bases). The CDR3 totals 15 residues. V lost 0 bases, J lost 4 bases, and 10 bases lay in between. Germline V CDR1 and CDR2: SGHRS, YFSETQ. The CDR3 loop is CASSLVGETTGELFF. The CDR3 DNA reads as TGCGCCAGCAGCTTGGTGGGAGAGACCACCGGGGAGCTGTTTTTT.

The CDR3 here is CASSNRAGTGELFF. CDR3 DNA: TGCGCCAGCAGCAACAGAGCGGGAACCGGGGAGCTGTTTTTT. The chain carries TRBV4-1 and TRBJ2-2; TRBD2 matches 7 bases. CDR1 is MGHRA, CDR2 YSYEKL, per germline. V shed 5 bases and J 5 bases; nucleotides not matched to a gene: 5. The CDR3 contains 14 residues.

V and J are TRBV7-9 and TRBJ2-5; weak D call: TRBD2 (5 bases). V was pared by 5 bases and J by 5 bases, with 15 bases between. The CDR3 loop spans 14 amino acids. Germline CDR1 is SEHNR and CDR2 is FQNEAQ (reference sequence). The CDR3 coding sequence is TGTGCCAGCAGCCGCGGACGGTCGGGGGAGACCCAGTACTTC. Translation: CASSRGRSGETQYF.

The chain employs TRBV30 and TRBJ2-1; a weak D match, TRBD2 (6 bases). The CDR3 runs 10 residues. CDR1 is GTSNPN, CDR2 SVGIG, per germline (reference sequence). Trimming removed 4 bases from V and 10 bases from J, with 8 bases in between. CDR3 nucleotide sequence: TGTGCCTGGACGGAGGGAGAGCAGTTCTTC. Its translation: CAWTEGEQFF.

This clone turned up a few times. The rearrangement uses TRBV6-5 and TRBJ2-7; D possibly corresponds to TRBD1 (6 bases). The CDR3 length is 14 residues. V was clipped by 10 bases and J by 3 bases, with 19 bases between them. Germline V CDR1 and CDR2: MNHEY, SVGAGI. CDR3 bases: TGTGCCACACAAACAGGGAAACGAAACTACGAGCAGTACTTC. Amino acid sequence: CATQTGKRNYEQYF.

This rearrangement joins TRBV7-2 to TRBJ2-5, with D unresolved. CDR3 length: 12 residues. Trimming removed 5 bases at V and 4 bases at J, with 8 bases between. CDR1 is SGHTA and CDR2 is FQGNSA in the germline V gene. CDR3 DNA: TGTGCCAGCAGCGTACCAATAGAGACCCAGTACTTC. As protein: CASSVPIETQYF.

The chain recombines TRBV7-2 with TRBJ1-2; TRBD1 agrees at 7 bases. The J segment lost 7 bases and the V segment lost 5 bases, leaving 4 bases of the junction unmatched. The germline CDR1 and CDR2 sequences are SGHTA and FQGNSA. This CDR3 region has 12 residues. As DNA, the CDR3 is TGTGCCAGCAGCGTTAGGGGGCTTGGCTACACCTTC. Its protein is CASSVRGLGYTF.

The rearrangement joins TRBV7-6 to TRBJ2-1; D unresolved. Germline V gene sequence: CDR1 SGHVS, CDR2 FNYEAQ. The CDR3 spans 12 residues. With 4 bases removed from V and 8 bases from J, the gap between germline ends came to 9 bases. CDR3 loop: CASSSRVDEQFF. The CDR3 region has the DNA TGTGCCAGCAGCTCTCGGGTGGATGAGCAGTTCTTC. Supplemented by reference TRBV7-6 and TRBJ2-1, the full variable domain reads GAGVSQSPRYKVTKRGQDVALRCDPISGHVSLYWYRQALGQGPEFLTYFNYEAQQDKSGLPNDRFSAERPEGSISTLTIQRTEQRDSAMYRCASSSRVDEQFFGPGTRLTVL.

The gene calls are TRBV7-2 and TRBJ2-1; possibly TRBD2 for D (5 bases). Trimming shortened V by 4 bases and J by 10 bases, and 17 bases separated the two germline ends. This CDR3 has 14 residues. Looked up from germline, CDR1 is SGHTA and CDR2 is FQGNSA. In DNA, the CDR3 is TGTGCCAGCAGCTCCATGGAGCTAGCCGGCGAGCAGTTCTTC. It yields the protein CASSSMELAGEQFF.

This clone was observed a few times. The rearrangement links TRBV2 to TRBJ2-7; D remains unclear. Germline V gene sequence: CDR1 SNHLY, CDR2 FYNNEI. Trimming left V 5 bases short and J 0 bases short, with 11 bases between. This CDR3 is built from 14 residues. CDR3 sequence: CASSSARSSYEQYF. In DNA, the CDR3 is TGTGCCAGCAGTTCAGCCAGAAGCTCCTACGAGCAGTACTTC.

This clone showed up just a few times. This chain connects TRBV1 to TRBJ1-5. TRBV1 represents a pseudogene. The CDR3 loop spans 18 amino acids. The DNA of the CDR3 is TGCACCAGCTCCCGAGGGGGCTCCGTGCGGACCGCGGGGGGGCCCCAGCATTTT. Translating it yields CTSSRGGSVRTAGGPQHF.

This chain uses TRBV10-3 with TRBJ2-7; a possible D gene is TRBD2 (6 bases). This CDR3 contains 14 residues. Germline V gene data show CDR1 as ENHRY and CDR2 as SYGVKD. Trimming left V 2 bases short and J 3 bases short, with 11 bases between. The CDR3 protein is CAISEIPGSYEQYF. The DNA of the CDR3 is TGTGCCATCAGTGAGATCCCCGGGAGCTACGAGCAGTACTTC.

V and J are TRBV28 and TRBJ1-2, with D hard to call. Deletions cut 10 bases from V and 4 bases from J, with 13 bases between. CDR3 length: 12 residues. Germline V gene sequence: CDR1 MDHEN, CDR2 SYDVKM. CDR3 sequence reads: CATKRTVYGYTF. Written as DNA, the CDR3 is TGTGCCACGAAACGGACGGTCTATGGCTACACCTTC.

The rearrangement uses TRBV7-2 and TRBJ1-3, with D possibly matching TRBD1 (5 bases). This CDR3 region has 14 residues. Germline assignment: CDR1 SGHTA and CDR2 FQGNSA. With 3 bases removed from V and 3 bases from J, the gap between germline ends came to 9 bases. The CDR3 coding sequence is TGTGCCAGCAGCTTCGGGGGGGTTGGAAACACCATATATTTT. Its translation: CASSFGGVGNTIYF.

The chain recombines TRBV4-3 with TRBJ2-2; the D gene could be TRBD1 or TRBD2 (6 bases each). CDR3 length equals 13 residues. V lost 4 bases, J lost 7 bases, and 10 bases lay in between. Germline V CDR1 and CDR2: LGHNA, YSLEER. In DNA form, the CDR3 reads TGCGCCAGCAGCCGGAGGGGGGACGGGGAGCTGTTTTTT. Amino acids: CASSRRGDGELFF.

The gene calls are TRBV5-1 and TRBJ2-2; 9 bases map to TRBD2. Germline CDR1 is SGHRS and CDR2 is YFSETQ. V lost 4 bases to trimming and J lost 2 bases; unmatched junction nucleotides: 3. The CDR3 covers 15 residues. The CDR3 nucleotides are TGCGCCAGCAGCCGCGGGACTAGCAACACCGGGGAGCTGTTTTTT. Translation: CASSRGTSNTGELFF. The variable domain in full, with the rest retrieved from reference TRBV5-1 and TRBJ2-2, is KAGVTQTPRYLIKTRGQQVTLSCSPISGHRSVSWYQQTPGQGLQFLFEYFSETQRNKGNFPGRFSGRQFSNSRSEMNVSTLELGDSALYLCASSRGTSNTGELFFGEGSRLTVL.

This clone occurred a few times. The chain couples TRBV2 to TRBJ2-7; a possible D gene is TRBD1 (5 bases). V was pared by 3 bases and J by 3 bases, with 9 bases between. Germline assignment: CDR1 SNHLY and CDR2 FYNNEI. The CDR3 has 13 amino acids. The CDR3 reads CASSDHQGYEQYF. As DNA, the CDR3 is TGTGCCAGCAGTGACCACCAGGGCTACGAGCAGTACTTC. Supplemented by reference TRBV2 and TRBJ2-7, the full variable domain reads EPEVTQTPSHQVTQMGQEVILRCVPISNHLYFYWYRQILGQKVEFLVSFYNNEISEKSEIFDDQFSVERPDGSNFTLKIRSTKLEDSAMYFCASSDHQGYEQYFGPGTRLTVT.

This clone was picked up one time. V is TRBV4-3 and J is TRBJ2-1; TRBD2 agrees at 10 bases. CDR1 LGHNA and CDR2 YSLEER come from the germline V gene. There are 17 residues in the CDR3. V dropped 1 base and J dropped 8; count of bases not matched to a gene: 11. The CDR3 region is CASSQGGGASGRDEQFF. In nucleotides, the CDR3 is TGCGCCAGCAGCCAAGGAGGAGGGGCTAGCGGGAGAGATGAGCAGTTCTTC.

The chain carries TRBV7-2 and TRBJ1-4, with 8 bases lining up with TRBD1. The germline gives CDR1 SGHTA, CDR2 FQGNSA. The CDR3 is 14 amino acids. The V gene end was trimmed by 4 bases and the J gene end by 8 bases; junction bases not matched to a gene: 6. The CDR3: CASSSPGGNEKLFF. The CDR3, as DNA: TGTGCCAGCAGCTCCCCAGGGGGCAACGAAAAACTGTTTTTT.

V and J are TRBV11-2 and TRBJ2-5; D is ambiguous. The V gene lost 1 base and the J gene lost 2 bases, with 2 bases spanning the gap. The CDR3 is made up of 12 amino acids. CDR1 and CDR2 from the germline V gene are SGHAT and FQNNGV. The CDR3 sequence: CASSLAQETQYF. The CDR3 nucleotides are TGTGCCAGCAGCTTAGCGCAAGAGACCCAGTACTTC.

The chain couples TRBV7-9 to TRBJ2-4; D gene uncertain. Per germline, CDR1 SEHNR and CDR2 FQNEAQ (reference sequence). The V gene lost 5 bases and the J gene lost 5 bases, with 7 bases spanning the gap. This CDR3 is 12 amino acids long. Here the CDR3 reads CASSQVENIQYF. As DNA, the CDR3 is TGTGCCAGCAGCCAGGTGGAAAACATTCAGTACTTC. The full variable domain, in which reference TRBV7-9 and TRBJ2-4 provide the parts outside the CDR3, is DTGVSQNPRHKITKRGQNVTFRCDPISEHNRLYWYRQTLGQGPEFLTYFQNEAQLEKSRLLSDRFSAERPKGSFSTLEIQRTEQGDSAMYLCASSQVENIQYFGAGTRLSVL.

The chain employs TRBV7-9 and TRBJ1-1; maybe TRBD1 (5 bases). CDR1 is SEHNR and CDR2 is FQNEAQ in the germline V gene (reference sequence). The ends were cut back, 5 bases at V and 2 bases at J, with 15 bases in the middle. This CDR3 region has 15 residues. The CDR3 is CASSDRGDLNTEAFF. Written as DNA, the CDR3 is TGTGCCAGCAGCGACCGGGGGGATCTTAACACTGAAGCTTTCTTT.